A single sample gave rise to the 14 T cell receptor beta chains below, sequenced in a study of OX40 agonist ivuxolimab in advanced cancers. The method was immunoSEQ multiplex PCR; TCRdb's version includes in-frame clones alone and lacks a portion of them. The data show 10,000 to 15,000 clones, 60% to 80% seen once. Sequences were derived from CD4+ or CD8+ T cells sorted from blood, sampled in a trial of the OX40 agonist ivuxolimab. The receptors were sampled from an adult with an advanced solid tumor such as melanoma, head and neck, liver or kidney cancer.

The chain recombines TRBV6-1 with TRBJ2-1; tentatively, D is TRBD1 (6 bases). Germline V CDR1 and CDR2: MNHNS, SASEGT. The CDR3 has 15 amino acids. V was shortened by 5 bases and J by 1 base, with 12 bases between the two germline ends. For the CDR3, the DNA is TGTGCCAGCAGTCCCCCAGGGGTTTCCTACAATGAGCAGTTCTTC. This translates into CASSPPGVSYNEQFF.

The V call is TRBV27, the J call TRBJ2-3; D may be TRBD1 or TRBD2 (5 bases each). The CDR3 contains 13 residues. Trimming shortened V by 8 bases and J by 0 bases, and 9 bases separated the two germline ends. Germline V gene sequence: CDR1 MNHEY, CDR2 SMNVEV (reference sequence). The CDR3 coding sequence is TGTGCCAGCGGGACCCTGAGCACAGATACGCAGTATTTT. Translated, it gives CASGTLSTDTQYF.

The chain uses TRBV14 and TRBJ1-5, with 9 bases that match TRBD1. V was pared by 0 bases and J by 2 bases, with 8 bases of the junction left unmatched. The CDR3 spans 18 residues. Germline loops: CDR1 SGHDN, CDR2 FVKESK. CDR3 protein: CASSQDGGQGRGNQPQHF. The CDR3, as DNA: TGTGCCAGCAGCCAAGATGGTGGACAGGGGAGAGGCAATCAGCCCCAGCATTTT.

This clone appeared a single time. This rearrangement joins TRBV11-2 to TRBJ1-5; no clear D gene. The V gene lost 2 bases and the J gene lost 4 bases, with 18 bases spanning the gap. Germline V lookup: CDR1 SGHAT, CDR2 FQNNGV. This CDR3 spans 17 amino acids. This CDR3 reads CASSLSPGTSPNQPQHF. CDR3 sequence (DNA): TGTGCCAGCAGCTTATCACCTGGAACCAGTCCGAATCAGCCCCAGCATTTT.

The CDR3 DNA reads as TGCGCCAGCAGCCAAGATGAGGCGGTCCCCGGGGTCTACAATGAGCAGTTCTTC. Amino acid sequence: CASSQDEAVPGVYNEQFF. The rearrangement joins TRBV4-1 to TRBJ2-1; a weak D match, TRBD2 (5 bases). V dropped 0 bases and J dropped 3 bases, with 18 bases sitting between them. Germline V CDR1 and CDR2: MGHRA, YSYEKL. This CDR3 has 18 amino acids.

This chain uses TRBV6-4 with TRBJ1-2; D is possibly TRBD1 (5 bases). This CDR3 is built from 14 residues. Per the germline V gene, CDR1 is MRHNA and CDR2 is SNTAGT. The ends were cut back, 5 bases at V and 4 bases at J, with 14 bases in the middle. In DNA, the CDR3 is TGTGCCAGCAGTTCCACAGACAGCCTCTATGGCTACACCTTC. Residues: CASSSTDSLYGYTF.

The V call is TRBV5-6, the J call TRBJ1-4; no clear D gene. The CDR3 runs to 19 residues. Germline V gives CDR1 SGHDT, CDR2 YYEEEE. V gave up 2 bases and J gave up 2 bases, with 22 bases separating them. The CDR3 region has the DNA TGTGCCAGCAGCTTCCATCTTACCGTTCCATTTTTCACTAATGAAAAACTGTTTTTT. Protein: CASSFHLTVPFFTNEKLFF.

This sequence joins TRBV19 and TRBJ2-7, with a tentative D call TRBD2 (6 bases). V lost 1 base and J lost 4, with 14 bases in between. The CDR3 runs 15 residues. The germline V gene encodes CDR1 LNHDA and CDR2 SQIVND (reference sequence). CDR3 region: CASSIGAGRGYEQYF. CDR3 DNA sequence: TGTGCCAGTAGTATAGGAGCGGGCCGGGGGTACGAGCAGTACTTC.

This clone occurred a few times. The V call is TRBV4-1, the J call TRBJ1-2, with TRBD1 as a possible D gene (6 bases). CDR3 length: 16 amino acids. Trimming stripped 2 bases from V and 0 bases from J, with 13 bases between. Per germline, CDR1 MGHRA and CDR2 YSYEKL. The CDR3 coding sequence is TGCGCCAGCAGCCAACCAGGGGAGAATCCTAACTATGGCTACACCTTC. This sequence encodes CASSQPGENPNYGYTF.

The chain employs TRBV9 and TRBJ1-1; D not resolved. There are 14 residues in the CDR3. Trimming removed 2 bases from V and 5 bases from J, with 13 bases in between. Germline CDR1 reads SGDLS; CDR2 reads YYNGEE. DNA for the CDR3: TGTGCCAGCAGCGTCAGCGCCCTAGATACTGAAGCTTTCTTT. Its protein product is CASSVSALDTEAFF.

The chain couples TRBV27 to TRBJ2-7; 7 nucleotides match TRBD2. After removal of 2 bases from V and 3 bases from J, the junction contained 7 bases not matched to a gene. The CDR3 sequence is 15 residues long. Germline assignment: CDR1 MNHEY and CDR2 SMNVEV (reference sequence). This chain's CDR3 is CASSLRSASGYEQYF. The CDR3 nucleotides are TGTGCCAGCAGTTTACGGTCGGCTAGCGGCTACGAGCAGTACTTC.

The chain combines TRBV9 with TRBJ1-2, with a possible D match to TRBD1 (5 bases). The CDR3 has 14 amino acids. Germline CDR1 is SGDLS and CDR2 is YYNGEE. V was pared by 5 bases and J by 8 bases, with 19 bases between. The CDR3 here is CASSAGTSPKGYTF. For the CDR3, the DNA is TGTGCCAGCAGTGCCGGGACTTCGCCGAAGGGCTACACCTTC.

The rearrangement links TRBV4-2 to TRBJ2-5, with D tentatively TRBD2 (6 bases). This CDR3 region has 15 residues. The germline V gene has CDR1 LGHNA and CDR2 YNFKEQ. Trimming took off 4 bases at V and 1 base at J, with 13 bases between the two ends. CDR3 DNA sequence: TGTGCCAGCAGCCCCAGCGACGGGAGCCAAGAGACCCAGTACTTC. It encodes CASSPSDGSQETQYF.

The count of this clone is one. This chain joins TRBV15 and TRBJ1-5; D may be TRBD1 (5 bases). Trimming removed 6 bases from V and 0 bases from J, with 9 bases in between. CDR1 is LNHNV, CDR2 YYDKDF, per germline (reference sequence). This CDR3 region has 14 residues. CDR3 loop: CATRTGYSNQPQHF. The CDR3 nucleotides are TGTGCCACCAGAACAGGATATAGCAATCAGCCCCAGCATTTT.